These T cell receptor beta chains were read from a single sample in a study of blood T cell repertoires in COVID-19. Profiled with immunoSEQ multiplex PCR; TCRdb holds only in-frame clones, not every one. This sample carries about 430,000 clones, 70% to 90% of them seen once, and the ten largest clones take roughly 0.84%. The sample taken for sequencing was peripheral blood. The receptors here all came from a man younger than 35 with COVID-19, enrolled during active disease. Both conserved end residues are part of each CDR3. The D gene is left open where the match is weak. Part of the rows lack a size; the others show once, few, many or a class for expanded clones.

TRBV2	TRBD2	TRBJ2-3	-	TGTGCCAGCAGTGTAGCGGGACTCTATACGCAGTATTTT	CASSVAGLYTQYF
TRBV6-5	-	TRBJ1-2	-	TGTGCCAGCAACTCCGGGGGAAGGGGCTACACCTTC	CASNSGGRGYTF
TRBV6-5	TRBD1	TRBJ2-7	-	TGTGCCAGCAGTTCTCGACAGGGTCAAATTAGGTACTTC	CASSSRQGQIRYF
TRBV29-1	-	TRBJ2-5	-	TGCAGCGTTGAAGTTGGGGACACCGGGGAGACCCAGTACTTC	CSVEVGDTGETQYF
TRBV3-1/TRBV3-2	-	TRBJ2-1	-	TGTGCCAGCAGCCCCCGTTACAATGAGCAGTTCTTC	CASSPRYNEQFF
TRBV19	TRBD1	TRBJ1-5	-	TGTGCCAGTAGTTTATTTGGGACAGGGGATCAGCCCCAGCATTTT	CASSLFGTGDQPQHF
TRBV6-5	TRBD1	TRBJ1-2	-	TGTGCCAGCGCCAAACAGGGGGCTATCTCGAGCGGCTACACCTTC	CASAKQGAISSGYTF
TRBV6-5	TRBD2	TRBJ2-1	-	TGTGCCAGCAGAGCAGCGGGGGCGGACAATGAGCAGTTCTTC	CASRAAGADNEQFF
TRBV11-2	-	TRBJ2-5	few	TGTGCCAGCAGCTTGGGGTGGCGGGCCCCCCAAGAGACCCAGTACTTC	CASSLGWRAPQETQYF
TRBV5-7	-	TRBJ1-1	-	TGTGCCAGCAGCTTGAGGGGCAGTCACACTGAAGCTTTCTTT	CASSLRGSHTEAFF
TRBV5-4	-	TRBJ1-2	-	TGTGCCAGCAGCCGCCCAGGAAATGAGGAGGGGAGCTATGGCTACACCTTC	CASSRPGNEEGSYGYTF
TRBV11-2	-	TRBJ1-2	-	TGTGCCAGCAGCTTAAATCAGGAAAACTATGGCTACACCTTC	CASSLNQENYGYTF
TRBV18	TRBD2	TRBJ2-2	once	TGTGCCAGCTCACGGACTAGCGGAAACCGGGAGACCGGGGAGCTGTTTTTT	CASSRTSGNRETGELFF
TRBV2	TRBD1	TRBJ1-5	-	TGTGCCAGCATGGGTCAGGGGGTTAGCAATCAGCCCCAGCATTTT	CASMGQGVSNQPQHF
TRBV28	-	TRBJ2-1	-	TGTGCCAGCACCCCCGGGACTCATGGGGCCAATGAGCAGTTCTTC	CASTPGTHGANEQFF
TRBV5-1	TRBD2	TRBJ2-1	-	TGCGCCAGCAGCCTTGGGGCTAGCGGGAGCACCTACAATGAGCAGTTCTTC	CASSLGASGSTYNEQFF
TRBV15	-	TRBJ1-4	-	TGTGCCACCAGCAGAGATAAGGGACATCTAGAAAAACTGTTTTTT	CATSRDKGHLEKLFF
TRBV5-1	-	TRBJ1-1	-	TGCGCCAGCAGCCTTGGGACAAAAAACCTGAACACTGAAGCTTTCTTT	CASSLGTKNLNTEAFF
TRBV5-1	-	TRBJ2-5	-	TGCGCCAGCAGCTTGGAACTTTCGACCCAGTACTTC	CASSLELSTQYF
TRBV19	TRBD1	TRBJ2-3	-	TGTGCCAGTAGTCTAGGACAGGGAACAGATACGCAGTATTTT	CASSLGQGTDTQYF
TRBV30	TRBD1	TRBJ1-5	-	TGTGCCTGGAGTGTTACAGGGGTTGGTCAGCCCCAGCATTTT	CAWSVTGVGQPQHF
TRBV11-3	-	TRBJ2-1	-	TGTGCCAGCAGTCCCCTCCCAGGTTTTTCCTACAATGAGCAGTTCTTC	CASSPLPGFSYNEQFF